This entry features one TCR beta chain sequence. The sample comes from a study of blood T cell repertoires in COVID-19. The data were produced by immunoSEQ multiplex PCR, yet TCRdb's version contains in-frame clones alone and is incomplete. The sample carries a few hundred thousand clones, roughly nine tenths recorded once. The CDR3 length is 13 residues. V shed 7 bases and J shed 8 bases, with 17 bases lying between them. Germline V gene data show CDR1 as SNHLY and CDR2 as FYNNEI. The clonotype originates from a man younger than 35 who had recovered from COVID-19. The source material was PBMCs or T cells enriched from blood (not recorded which). V and J are TRBV2 and TRBJ1-2; D ambiguous. The CDR3, as DNA: TGTGCCAGCACCCCCCGGGGAGCTGCGGGCTACACCTTC. Residues: CASTPRGAAGYTF.